The present T cell receptor (beta chain) was sequenced within a study of shared clonotypes between healthy human individuals (dated by TCRdb to 2018 to 2021). A note on the overall study: A few men and two women, aged 18 to 49 years, made up the cohort. For each donor, CD4 naive and CD4 memory were each run on three plates, CD8 naive on two plates, and CD8 memory on one plate. Blood TCR repertoires of five healthy adults were deeply sequenced to estimate repertoire size and the extent of clonotype sharing between individuals. To increase sequencing depth and limit assay-specific biases, different laboratories used diverse techniques to prepare libraries and sequence TCR repertoires. Each donor's leukapheresis produced roughly between roughly 0.85 and 10 billion PBMCs. General study outcomes and caveats: Across a few donors, about 5% of naive CD4, roughly 3.5% of naive CD8, around 2.5% of memory CD4, and about 0.44% of memory CD8 clonotypes were shared. Naive subsets generally had larger estimated clonotype richness than memory subsets did. Pairwise subsampling led to the expectation that sequencing depth would affect the degree of clonotype sharing among donors. Higher generation probabilities were observed for clonotypes shared by all four sorted-subset donors than for non-shared clonotypes. Rarefaction of sorted-subset datasets indicated incomplete sequencing despite the large sequencing depth. The small number of donors limited the genetic and exposure-history diversity represented. Sampling was limited to blood, and TCR repertoires in tissue likely differ from TCR repertoires in blood.

From the germline V gene, CDR1 is SGHAT and CDR2 is FQNNGV. Clipping removes 0 bases from V and 3 bases from J, with 5 as the unmatched junction base count. The CDR3 numbers 15 residues from cysteine through phenylalanine. CDR3 DNA only is kept here, 45 bases in frame from base 1. As regards this clone: What this receptor recognizes is not known. Per-base qualities were not stored, and no clone one base away is much larger.

The donors were healthy, HIV-negative adults with no recently reported acute infections or vaccinations. Every donor was a Caucasian adult residing in Nashville, Tennessee, USA. CD4+ T cells were enriched through magnetic negative selection, after which naive cells were positively selected on CD45RA and the remaining negative fraction served as the memory subset. Blood was obtained by leukapheresis, after which PBMCs were separated by Ficoll-Histopaque density gradient centrifugation and cryopreserved in liquid nitrogen vapor phase. Analytical flow cytometry was used to check the purity and quantity of each magnetically sorted T cell population. Genomic DNA was isolated from every sorted fraction and measured by UV absorbance on a Nanodrop 2000c. Using the deep immunoSEQ assay, TCR CDR3 regions were amplified from genomic DNA by multiplex PCR. For each cell subset, the extracted genomic DNA was distributed evenly across all wells of several immunoSEQ 96-well plates, and each plate served as one replicate. Each replicate PCR for sorted subsets received approximately 200 ng genomic DNA, equal to around 32,000 T cell genomes. The purified libraries were quantified using a Qubit 3.0 fluorometer, sized with a Bioanalyzer 2100, and then quantified again using the KAPA Library Quantification kit. Each immunoSEQ 96-well plate was sequenced on its own single-read 150-cycle Illumina NextSeq 550 flow cell. Per the authors' processing: Because the immunoSEQ output held only junctional sequences and lacked quality scores, the filtering could not match the filtering applied to full-length reads. To assign V/J genes and CDR3, sequences were annotated using PyIR, a Python wrapper for IgBLAST v1.9, with IMGT germline references. Any read was removed if the V/J assignment was weak (E-value above 1e-6), the CDR3 was missing, or the read contained stop codons, out-of-frame junctions, or ambiguous translated residues. A V3J clonotype was defined by an identical inferred V gene, J gene, and CDR3 amino acid sequence. The percentage overlap between two repertoires was calculated by dividing the number of shared unique clonotypes by the size of the smaller repertoire. Three approaches were used to assess repertoire richness: RTK rarefaction, the Chao1 estimator, and Recon v2.1 estimates of unobserved clonotypes. OLGA was used to compute generation probabilities for all TCRbeta clonotypes that the gDNA method yielded from a few donors. This immuneACCESS table, as held by TCRdb, lists in-frame sequences with V and J called but not all clones. Of the missing ones, under half trace to an unresolved V gene in checked studies; the others have no known cause. V and J calls and clone size come straight from that table; D and trimming were deduced from the DNA. The sample table holds 1,400,000 or so clones, of which roughly 98.5% were seen once. About 0.4% of the sample is taken by the ten largest.

Recombination joined TRBV11-2 with TRBJ2-7, with 7 junctional bases fitting TRBD1. The sequencing sample was made of naive CD4+ T cells sorted from blood. This specimen's cell subset or site label, interpreted: CD45RA+ positively selected. The TCR originated in a young man in good health. The DNA sequence reads TGTGCCAGCAGCTTAGAAGGGGGCTTCGGCTACGAGCAGTACTTC. Its protein reads: CASSLEGGFGYEQYF. Here the CDR3 is joined to the reference TRBV11-2 and TRBJ2-7 genes, and the full variable domain is: EAGVAQSPRYKIIEKRQSVAFWCNPISGHATLYWYQQILGQGPKLLIQFQNNGVVDDSQLPKDRFSAERLKGVDSTLKIQPAKLEDSAVYLCASSLEGGFGYEQYFGPGTRLTVT.